This TCR beta chain was documented in a study of cytomegalovirus exposure and HLA in healthy donors (dated by TCRdb to the late 2010s). Regarding the study in general: In an earlier analysis of 550 to 750 of the donors, 250 to 300 Gb of sequence data and 100 million or so unique TCR beta sequences from about 180 million T cells were reported. Among around 400 genotyped donors of the cohort, an average of roughly 230,000 unique TCR beta nucleotide sequences was sequenced per donor, of which approximately 18% were non-productive. Both class I and class II loci were covered by HLA typing, at four-digit resolution. To predict cytomegalovirus infection status, the study combined high-throughput TCR immunosequencing, statistical association of individual TCRs with disease status, and machine learning. Because of strong linkage in the cohort, four to six DR-DQ haplotypes were treated as single units for association and clustering. Donor age, sex, ethnicity and CMV serostatus were compiled alongside the repertoire data. The number of typed donors differed by locus: 629-630 for A, B, C, DRB1 and DQB1; some 540 for DQA1; fewer than 610 for DPA1; and some 450 for DPB1. Every repertoire in the discovery cohort had been generated on one and the same sequencing platform. In an earlier analysis of 500 to 650 of the donors, high-throughput TCR beta sequencing was used to judge whether each TCR beta V gene segment behaved as functional or pseudogenic. The study profiled the T cell repertoires of 500 to 800 subjects by immunosequencing and related them to cytomegalovirus serostatus. About 280 gigabases of sequencing data and 91 million or so unique TCR sequences made up an early release that covered roughly 670 HLA-typed donors. The later analysis used no new phenotypic data to find candidate immune exposures, relying instead on TCR beta sequences and their occurrence across donors. The study aimed to test whether cataloging public T cell receptors could reveal signatures of past pathogen exposure. Among the roughly 430 genotyped donors, about 85% belonged to the genetic ancestry cluster associated with self-reported Caucasian donors. In a later analysis, previously published TCR beta repertoires from 500 to 750 donors were re-analyzed and high-resolution HLA genotyping was added so that TCR occurrence patterns could be studied. A separate validation cohort of over a hundred different subjects was used in addition to the roughly 620-subject first cohort. A later genetic analysis took genome-wide SNP genotypes for about three fifths of the roughly 670 donors and used that subset as a discovery cohort. Findings and caveats that apply to the study as a whole: The authors suggested that the approach could potentially be extended to other disease states and immunological phenotypes. In a later analysis, several top co-occurrence clusters were reported to appear linked to parvovirus B19, influenza, CMV and Epstein-Barr virus. Most TCR sequences were seen in very few donors, while some public TCRs were found in many individuals. In a later analysis, TCR association rates were found to vary across HLA loci, with the most associated TCRs seen for DRB1 alleles and the fewest for HLA-C alleles. An association between a missense DCLRE1C variant and V-gene and J-gene trimming of TCR beta chains was found in a later genetic analysis and replicated in an independent cohort. The study gave a list of over 150 TCR beta chains associated with cytomegalovirus. In a later analysis, HLA-associated TCR beta chains were found to be more clonally expanded and to have lower generation probabilities than equally common non-associated chains. In an earlier analysis of some 550 of the donors, most TCR beta V segments were observed in productive rearrangements about 90% or about 30% of the time, broadly matching IMGT annotations. In vitro tests confirmed that a few of the cytomegalovirus-associated TCR beta chains recognize cytomegalovirus antigens. Sequencing depth was assumed to be roughly uniform across donors in the presence/absence analyses, though that assumption may not hold. In a later genetic analysis, fewer N-insertions in productive TCRs were reported among donors in an Asian-associated ancestry cluster than the 666-donor mean. A further reported finding was that TCR beta sequences accurately predicted the HLA-A and HLA-B alleles for most subjects in the first cohort. Correlated functional status among segregating V segments might be attributable to linkage disequilibrium, but an unknown experimental factor could not be ruled out. The sequencing pipeline was judged likely to have produced a cluster of highly shared sequence variants as a technical artifact. Because HLA typing was missing for some donors at each locus, association tests included only the typed subset. Cytomegalovirus status was reported to be diagnosed by the classifier with high specificity and sensitivity in both the original and validation cohorts. In a later analysis, more than 15,000 TCR beta sequences were associated with specific HLA alleles at a false discovery rate of 0.05. The earlier analysis of about 600 of the donors excluded 15 to 20 rarely observed V segments, including chromosome 9 orphons, because counts were too low. Only TCR beta chains were sequenced in this cohort, and the absence of alpha or paired-chain data limited detectable features. Because the 87-base-pair reads could not distinguish some IMGT-functional V segments, including TRBV6-2 and TRBV6-3, those segments were excluded. In a later analysis, most CMV-associated TCR beta chains were found to appear HLA-restricted, with HLA associations seemingly driven largely by CMV exposure. Immune exposure information for the cohort was limited to CMV serostatus. Assigning TCR associations to individual alleles was difficult when HLA alleles, especially DR and DQ, strongly co-occurred.

To prepare the library, the immunoSEQ multiplex PCR assay was applied. For the multiplex PCR, a mixture combining 60 forward primers for TCR Vbeta segments and 13 reverse primers for TCR Jbeta segments was used. The CDR3 region of rearranged TCR beta genes was amplified from genomic DNA with a multiplex PCR assay. The amplified TCR beta libraries were sequenced on the Illumina HiSeq System as 87-base-pair reads. As for how the authors treated the data: A later analysis counted about 76 million unique TCR beta chains across the 666 repertoires, and approximately 11 million of these chains were shared by at least two donors. Raw reads were error-corrected and collapsed into unique sequences by a nearest-neighbor algorithm in which closely related sequences were merged to remove PCR and sequencing errors. To assign V, D and J gene segments, CDR3 sequences were aligned to IMGT reference sequences. For a sequence to be retained, a match of at least six nucleotides was required to both a V gene segment and a J gene segment. A rearrangement was called productive if the CDR3 had no stop codons and remained in frame with V and J, and every other rearrangement was called non-productive. CDR3 was defined according to IMGT convention as the region running from the second conserved V-encoded cysteine to the conserved J-encoded phenylalanine. The earlier analysis of about 610 of the donors excluded sequences that lacked an unambiguous match to a single V gene segment. In an earlier analysis of 450 to 750 of the donors, a V segment was called functional when productive rearrangements were above 56.7%, and segregating when the standard deviation between donors exceeded 5%. To diagnose cytomegalovirus status from the catalog of TCR beta chain sequences, a statistical classification framework was built. A later analysis assigned V and J genes by comparing TCR nucleotide sequences with IMGT/GENE-DB human TR gene sequences. A later analysis assigned CDR3 sequences and most-parsimonious VDJ recombination scenarios with the TCRdist pipeline. In a later analysis, every TCR beta chain was defined by the combination of its CDR3 amino acid sequence and its V-gene family, and reads without a unique V-gene family were dropped. In a later analysis, some 600 highly shared, low-generation-probability nucleotide sequences were removed to address suspected cross-contamination and a sequencing artifact. A later analysis calculated a clonal expansion index for each public chain from normalized within-repertoire ranks of inferred template counts. Generation probabilities in a later analysis came from a VDJ recombination model fitted to out-of-frame rearrangements, and those results were checked against IGoR. In a later analysis, TCR-TCR, TCR-HLA and TCR-CMV co-occurrence was scored with hypergeometric tests, and a repertoire-size bias correction was applied to TCR pairs. False discovery rates were estimated in a later analysis by permuting HLA or CMV assignments 20 times. In a later analysis, co-occurring TCRs were grouped with DBSCAN, and TCRdist sequence similarity was added when clustering was performed within HLA-allele-positive subsets. Repertoires with fewer than 30,000 or more than 120,000 public chains were left out of co-occurrence clustering, as were about five repertoires with anomalous nucleotide sharing. As stored in TCRdb, this immuneACCESS dataset retains in-frame rearrangements with V and J assigned. A fraction of the clones does not appear; measured against another copy, unresolved V genes explain less than half of the discrepancy, and the remainder lacks a known reason. Clonal size and the V and J genes are those of that table, whereas D and trimming came from the DNA. The sample profile shows roughly 180,000 clones; around four fifths of them were found once. Over 1.1% of the sample goes to the ten largest clones.

The cohort comprised around 690 healthy bone marrow donors. At the time of sampling, all cohort members were nominally healthy, though unrecorded immune exposures were likely present. The donor tested CMV seronegative and was one of the 352 seronegative cohort members. Each donor provided a peripheral blood sample, and peripheral blood mononuclear cells were used for TCR beta sequencing. Genomic DNA was extracted from the blood cell samples with the Qiagen DNeasy Blood Extraction Kit. The junction carries 14 bases between V and J, which are trimmed by 5 bases and 1 base respectively. The CDR3, cysteine through phenylalanine, is 15 amino acids long. Only the CDR3 part of the read is kept: 45 bases, read in frame from the first base. According to the germline V gene (reference sequence), CDR1 reads LNHDA and CDR2 reads SQIVND. As concerns this clone: The clone's antigen remains unknown. Base qualities are not at hand, and no much larger clone is one base apart.

The rearrangement combines TRBV19 with TRBJ1-1, with no reliable assignment of the D segment. The receptor was derived from a young man in good health and CMV-seronegative. The sequenced sample was PBMCs. The DNA sequence follows: TGTGCCAGTAGTGCTCTTGACATATGGAACACTGAAGCTTTCTTT. It codes for CASSALDIWNTEAFF.